This T cell receptor (beta chain) originates from a study of cytomegalovirus exposure and HLA in healthy donors. Trimming shortened V by 0 bases and J by 7 bases, and 17 bases separated the two germline ends. The CDR3 totals 15 residues. CDR1 is SGDLS, CDR2 YYNGEE, per germline. 13 Jbeta primers and 60 Vbeta primers were used for the PCR. Data came from immunoSEQ multiplex PCR; TCRdb stores just in-frame clones and leaves some out. The data contain 200,000 to 300,000 clones, roughly 85% of them singletons. The sample consisted of PBMCs. This TCR was sampled from a girl aged 2-15 years in good health and CMV-seronegative. This sequence joins TRBV9 and TRBJ2-7, with a possible D match to TRBD1 (5 bases). The DNA for the CDR3 is TGTGCCAGCAGCGTAGAATGGGGCCCCCCGTGGGAGCAGTACTTC. Translating it yields CASSVEWGPPWEQYF.